This paragraph reports one TCR beta chain. The antigen it recognizes is unknown. The input lacks base qualities; no much larger clone sits a single base away. This sample was included in a study of T cell responses to AZD1222 COVID-19 vaccine (dated by TCRdb to 2020 to 2022). About the study as a whole: Because spike-specific TCR depth and breadth did not differ between the two schedules, AZD1222 recipients who got a second dose at roughly 4 weeks were pooled with those who got a second dose at roughly 12 weeks. Trial participants were enrolled by age into 18-55, 56-69 and 70-plus year subgroups, with roughly 160, 29 and 62 TCR-sequenced participants respectively. A total of about 240 trial participants underwent TCR sequencing, of whom some 210 received two doses of AZD1222 and about 25 received two doses of the MenACWY control vaccine.

V is pared back by 10 bases and J by 3 bases, with 19 bases lying between the germline termini. Including cysteine and phenylalanine, the CDR3 has 15 amino acids. CDR3 DNA only is kept here, 45 bases in frame from base 1. Reading the germline V gene gives CDR1 MNHEY and CDR2 SVGAGI. The CDR3 regions of human TCRbeta chains were subjected to immunosequencing. The study's processing was this. Repertoire TCRs were matched against a reference library of SARS-CoV-2-specific TCRs generated with the MIRA antigen-specificity platform. Breadth was defined as the fraction of unique TCRs that were SARS-CoV-2-associated, and depth was defined as the fraction of total T cells that were SARS-CoV-2-associated. Each spike-specific TCR was assigned to its reactive spike region and to a CD4 or CD8 class using the MIRA data. Log10-transformed breadth and depth values were compared by one-way ANOVA with Sidak's multiple comparisons tests. The clones in this table, taken by TCRdb from immuneACCESS, are in-frame only. Not every clone is retained; where verified, under half of the shortfall comes from an unresolved V gene, and the cause of the rest is unknown. The V and J calls and clone size were taken over from that table, and D and trimming were inferred from the DNA. This sample comprises about 160,000 clones, approximately 94% of them detected only once. The ten top clones hold over 1% of the sample.

The study at large found these results: After two AZD1222 doses, both the breadth and the depth of spike-specific TCRs were significantly higher than at day 0 and than in MenACWY recipients. Epitopes outside the regions mutated in the B.1.351 and B.1.1.7 variants were reportedly recognized by nearly half of the unique spike-specific TCRs. Conclusions about previously exposed vaccinees are limited because only 5 or 6 AZD1222 recipients were SARS-CoV-2 seropositive at baseline. Most participants were white British and females outnumbered males, and the authors suggested that clonal diversity may have been underestimated. In the small 56-69-year group, the increase in depth fell short of significance, most likely because of low power. CD4 TCRs associated with the vaccine covered the entire spike protein, and the dominant responses were in regions 160-218 and 743-854. Because no day 14 peak-response samples were available, repertoires were characterized only after the peak T cell response.

The sample's time point label, decoded: baseline before first vaccination. Vaccinee samples came from UK trials COV001 and COV002, including a single-blind randomized controlled phase 2/3 trial of AZD1222 (ChAdOx1 nCoV-19) in healthy adults. For TCRbeta chain sequencing, PBMC samples were collected from trial participants at day 0 and at day 28 after the second dose. This clonotype was sampled from an adult in good health. The chain employs TRBV6-5 and TRBJ1-3, with TRBD1 tentatively as D gene (5 bases match). The sample was peripheral blood, taken on day 0 of AZD1222 vaccination. The sequence in DNA is TGTGCCACCCTGCCCAGGGTGCGATATGGAAACACCATATATTTT. Its translation reads: CATLPRVRYGNTIYF.